The 31 T cell receptor beta chains listed next were all sequenced from one sample in a study of tumor-infiltrating lymphocytes in primary liver carcinoma. Unsorted bulk tissue (about 18-30 mg) underwent RNA and DNA co-extraction. The input was around 0.5 ug total RNA; TCR beta cDNA was made from it with a constant-region primer. Construction of TCR beta libraries relied on three successive nested multiplex PCR rounds employing slightly modified ARM-PCR. The opening two PCR rounds, ten to eleven cycles each, paired TRBV1-TRBV30 forward primers with a C-beta reverse primer. TCRdb reprocessed the multiplex PCR reads with MiXCR, giving one entry per CDR3 protein. The repertoire holds 84,000 or so distinct CDR3 sequences, with 72% as singletons. Input material: liver tumor tissue from sampling region 1. Documented subset: tumor region T1, superior pole. The receptor set was obtained from a man aged 35-49 years with primary liver carcinoma and hepatitis B virus infection.

The chain carries TRBV6-5 and TRBJ1-5, with D possibly being TRBD1 (5 bases). The CDR3 totals 15 residues. From germline, CDR1 is MNHEY and CDR2 SVGAGI. V was cut by 2 bases and J by 11 bases, with 19 bases left in between. This CDR3 is CASSYSRDSNRSQHF. Here the CDR3 DNA reads TGTGCCAGCAGTTACAGCAGGGATAGCAATCGGTCCCAGCATTTT.

This sequence joins TRBV11-2 and TRBJ2-1; D remains ambiguous. The ends were cut back, 1 base at V and 7 bases at J, with 17 bases in the middle. The CDR3 totals 16 residues. Germline V CDR1 and CDR2: SGHAT, FQNNGV. CDR3 nucleotides: TGTGCCAGCAGCTTAGTGGTAGCAGGAGATTCAAATGAGCAGTTCTTC. This sequence encodes CASSLVVAGDSNEQFF.

This clonotype occurred many times. The chain joins TRBV7-9 to TRBJ2-1, with D maybe TRBD2 (6 bases). Looked up from germline, CDR1 is SEHNR and CDR2 is FQNEAQ (reference sequence). V lost 8 bases, J lost 7 bases, and 12 bases lay in between. The CDR3 extends over 12 amino acids. CDR3 DNA: TGTGCCAGCCATACTAGCTCTAATGAGCAGTTCTTC. It is translated as CASHTSSNEQFF.

CDR3 region: CASSSTFVALSKTEAFF. CDR3 coding DNA: TGTGCCAGCAGCTCCACATTTGTCGCACTGAGTAAGACTGAAGCTTTCTTT. The V and J genes are TRBV13 and TRBJ1-1; no clear D gene. Looked up from germline, CDR1 is PRHDT and CDR2 is FYEKMQ (reference sequence). The CDR3 covers 17 residues. The germline V and J ends were trimmed by 4 bases and 5 bases, with 23 bases remaining between them.

With respect to this clonotype: Compared with germline, one end of the junction differs, possibly owing to a read error. The chain employs TRBV11-2 and TRBJ2-3, with D perhaps matching TRBD2 (5 bases). The CDR3 covers 15 residues. Germline V CDR1 and CDR2: SGHAT, FQNNGV. Here the CDR3 reads CASSPLEASIDTQYF. The DNA for the CDR3 is TGTGCCAGTAGCCCATTAGAGGCTAGCATAGATACGCAGTATTTT.

V usage is TRBV29-1 and J usage is TRBJ2-5; the D gene is possibly TRBD2 (5 bases). Germline V gene data show CDR1 as SQVTM and CDR2 as ANQGSEA. This CDR3 contains 12 residues. Deletions cut 6 bases from V and 4 bases from J, with 12 bases between. CDR3 region: CSVDGLRETQYF. The CDR3 DNA reads TGCAGCGTCGACGGACTCCGAGAGACCCAGTACTTC.

The J gene is TRBJ2-7, the V gene TRBV5-5, with D perhaps matching TRBD2 (6 bases). Per the germline V gene, CDR1 is SGHKS and CDR2 is YYEKEE (reference sequence). Between the trimmed V and J ends, which lost 2 bases and 3 bases, there was a span of 12 bases. The CDR3 spans 14 residues. DNA for the CDR3: TGTGCCAGCAGCTTAGCTTGCGGGGACTACGAGCAGTACTTC. Its protein is CASSLACGDYEQYF.

The count of this clonotype is one. The junction differs from germline at one of its ends, possibly a read error. The J gene is TRBJ2-1, the V gene TRBV5-6, with 7 bases fitting TRBD1. The CDR3 has 17 amino acids. Germline lookup yields CDR1 SGHDT and CDR2 YYEEEE. In nucleotides, the CDR3 is TGTGCCAGCAACTCACGGGACAGCCCCAGCTCCTACAATGTGCAGTTCTTC. It encodes CASNSRDSPSSYNVQFF.

A word on this clonotype: A much larger clone lies one base from this, so it may be a read error. This rearrangement joins TRBV28 to TRBJ1-5, with D perhaps matching TRBD1 (5 bases). The CDR3 spans 16 residues. Between the trimmed V and J ends, which lost 0 bases and 4 bases, there was a span of 13 bases. Per the germline V gene, CDR1 is MDHEN and CDR2 is SYDVKM. In DNA, the CDR3 is TGTGCCAGCAGTTTATGGGCGGGGGTGAAGAATCAGCCCCAGCATTTT. Protein: CASSLWAGVKNQPQHF.

About this clonotype itself: Here the CDR3 omits its conserved ending phenylalanine or tryptophan, so a read error is the likely source. The chain carries TRBV29-1 and TRBJ2-1; 9 positions agree with TRBD2. The V segment lost 8 bases and the J segment 10 bases; nucleotides outside the gene matches: 18. The CDR3 contains 15 residues. Germline CDR1 is SQVTM and CDR2 is ANQGSEA. The CDR3 region has the DNA TGCAGCTACATAGCCCCGCCTAGCGGGAAACGGGAGCAGTTCCTC. Translated, it gives CSYIAPPSGKREQFL.

With respect to this clonotype: One end of the junction varies from germline; a read error may be responsible. The V call is TRBV11-1, the J call TRBJ2-5, with a weak D call TRBD2 (5 bases). The CDR3 is 11 residues long. Germline CDR1 is SGHAT and CDR2 is FQDESV (reference sequence). CDR3 protein: CASSVQETLYF. For the CDR3, the DNA is TGTGCCAGTAGCGTCCAAGAGACCCTGTACTTC.

This clonotype showed up just once. One junction end disagrees with the germline gene, perhaps due to a read error. DNA of the CDR3: TGCGCCAGCAGTCCGGGCTCGGGCAGGGTGGGATCACTCCTCCACTTT. Amino acids: CASSPGSGRVGSLLHF. This sequence joins TRBV12-3 or TRBV12-4 and TRBJ1-6; weak D call: TRBD1 (5 bases). The CDR3 totals 16 residues.

A note on this clonotype: This may stem from a read error, because a much larger clone lies one nucleotide away. The chain is built from TRBV5-6 and TRBJ2-3, with D possibly being TRBD2 (6 bases). The CDR3 loop spans 16 amino acids. Per germline, CDR1 SGHDT and CDR2 YYEEEE. V shed 1 base and J shed 6 bases, with 18 bases lying between them. The CDR3 bases are TGTGCCAGCAGCTTGAGGTTTGTGCGGGGCGAGGATACGCAGTATTTT. As protein: CASSLRFVRGEDTQYF.

Note on this clonotype: An end of the junction does not agree with germline; a read error may underlie this. The V and J genes are TRBV11-2 and TRBJ2-2; TRBD2 might be the D (5 bases). From germline, CDR1 is SGHAT and CDR2 FQNNGV. This CDR3 region has 15 residues. DNA for the CDR3: TGTGTCAGCGGCTTTGAGAGGGCCGGGGCCGGGGAGCTGTTTTTT. Residues: CVSGFERAGAGELFF.

The rearrangement links TRBV6-1 to TRBJ2-7, with 9 positions matching TRBD2. The CDR3 totals 14 residues. The junction had 10 bases not matched to a gene; V was cut back by 7 bases and J by 6 bases. CDR1 MNHNS and CDR2 SASEGT come from the germline V gene. The CDR3 protein is CASTPSGNGGEQYF. CDR3 nucleotide sequence: TGTGCCAGCACCCCTAGCGGGAATGGAGGCGAGCAGTACTTC.

About this clonotype: One junction end does not reproduce the germline sequence, and a read error may be involved. The chain recombines TRBV30 with TRBJ1-2; 9 bases align to TRBD1. CDR1 is GTSNPN and CDR2 is SVGIG in the germline V gene (reference sequence). The CDR3 is 15 amino acids. CDR3 sequence reads: CAWSGTLQGAHGYTF. The CDR3 DNA follows: TGTGCCTGGAGCGGAACCCTACAGGGGGCGCATGGTTACACCTTC.

On this clonotype: A read error may account for a junction end that differs from germline. The V call is TRBV6-5, the J call TRBJ2-3; TRBD2 matches 7 bases. Germline V CDR1 and CDR2: MNHEY, SVGAGI. The CDR3 has 16 amino acids. The CDR3 sequence: CVSSYRAGVHTDTQYF. DNA of the CDR3: TGTGTCAGCAGTTATCGGGCGGGAGTCCACACAGATACGCAGTATTTT.

As regards this clonotype: The junction does not match germline at one end; this may be a read error. The genes are TRBV11-2 and TRBJ1-1; D remains ambiguous. CDR1 and CDR2 (germline): SGHAT, FQNNGV. The CDR3 sequence is 14 residues long. CDR3 sequence: CASSTSCSVTEAFF. The CDR3 DNA sequence: TGCGCCAGCAGCACATCCTGTTCCGTAACTGAAGCTTTCTTT.

As concerns this clonotype: A read error may account for a junction end that differs from germline. This chain links TRBV5-1 with TRBJ2-1, with 9 nucleotides matching TRBD2. This CDR3 comprises 16 residues. CDR1 is SGHRS and CDR2 is YFSETQ in the germline V gene. The CDR3 spells CTSSSTLAGLYNEQFF. In nucleotides, the CDR3 is TGCACCAGCAGCTCCACACTAGCGGGCCTCTACAATGAGCAATTCTTC.

This clonotype was seen a few times. A much larger clone differs from this one at a single base, so this may be a read error. The genes are TRBV5-6 and TRBJ2-1; the D is unclear. Germline assignment: CDR1 SGHDT and CDR2 YYEEEE. V was pared by 0 bases and J by 8 bases, with 9 bases between. The CDR3 runs 13 residues. CDR3 loop: CASSLALTDEQFF. The CDR3 DNA is TGTGCCAGCAGCTTGGCACTAACCGATGAGCAGTTCTTC.

A word on this clonotype: A much larger clone differs from this one at a single base, so this may be a read error. V is TRBV7-9 and J is TRBJ2-2; maybe TRBD2 (5 bases). CDR1 and CDR2 from the germline V gene are SEHNR and FQNEAQ (reference sequence). Trimming stripped 4 bases from V and 10 bases from J, with 10 bases between. This CDR3 has 12 residues. The CDR3 loop reads CASSWRAKELFF. CDR3 coding DNA: TGTGCCAGCAGCTGGCGGGCCAAGGAGCTGTTTTTT.

This chain connects TRBV7-2 to TRBJ2-2; 12 nucleotides match TRBD2. The CDR3 is 17 amino acids. The germline gives CDR1 SGHTA, CDR2 FQGNSA. V trimming: 8 bases; J trimming: 5 bases; junction bases outside the gene matches: 12. This CDR3 reads CASGGSLAGGRTGELFF. Written as DNA, the CDR3 is TGTGCCAGCGGGGGGTCTCTAGCGGGAGGGAGAACCGGGGAGCTGTTTTTT.

Comment on this clonotype: The CDR3 does not close with the conserved phenylalanine or tryptophan, likely indicating a read error. This chain links TRBV10-3 with TRBJ1-6; no definite D call. The V gene's germline CDR1 is ENHRY and CDR2 SYGVKD. The CDR3 loop spans 13 amino acids. The ends were cut back, 7 bases at V and 10 bases at J, with 14 bases in the middle. CDR3 nucleotides: TGTGCCATCATGCAGGTGTTCGAATCACCCCTCCACTAT. This sequence encodes CAIMQVFESPLHY.

As for this clonotype: One end of the junction is discordant with germline, which a read error may explain. This rearrangement joins TRBV11-2 to TRBJ2-7; 15 bases are shared with TRBD2. The CDR3 has 18 amino acids. In germline, CDR1 is SGHAT, CDR2 FQNNGV. The CDR3 sequence is CANSLSVGLAGGGYEQYF. In DNA, the CDR3 is TGTGCCAACAGCTTATCAGTCGGACTAGCGGGAGGGGGGTACGAGCAGTACTTC.

In regard to this clonotype: A junction end diverges from the germline sequence, so it may reflect a read error. This chain links TRBV12-3 or TRBV12-4 with TRBJ2-5; tentatively, D is TRBD2 (5 bases). The CDR3 covers 15 residues. CDR3 in amino acids: CASTLAPAAQETQYF. For the CDR3, the DNA is TGTGCCAGCACCTTGGCACCAGCGGCTCAAGAGACCCAGTATTTC.

This rearrangement joins TRBV6-5 to TRBJ2-2; D perhaps matches TRBD1 (6 bases). The CDR3 consists of 15 residues. V was shortened by 2 bases and J by 13 bases, with 20 bases between the two germline ends. CDR1 and CDR2 (germline): MNHEY, SVGAGI. The CDR3 is CASSYAVDSTGGLFF. CDR3 nucleotides: TGTGCCAGCAGTTACGCAGTGGACAGCACCGGTGGGCTGTTTTTT.

This chain connects TRBV21-1 to TRBJ1-4; TRBD1 is the table's D call, not checked against the DNA. TRBV21-1 is noted as a pseudogene. The CDR3 loop spans 16 amino acids. In DNA form, the CDR3 reads TGTGCCAGCAGCAGAAACCTGGACAGGGAGGGGGAAAAACTGTTTTTT. It translates to CASSRNLDREGEKLFF.

This clonotype came up once. Because it lacks the conserved phenylalanine or tryptophan at the end, this CDR3 is likely a read error. As DNA, the CDR3 is TGTACCAGCAGCCTACAGGGAGCTAACTATGGCTACACCATC. This encodes CTSSLQGANYGYTI. The chain is built from TRBV12-3 or TRBV12-4 and TRBJ1-2; perhaps TRBD1 as D (6 bases). CDR3 length equals 14 residues.

For this clonotype: The junction does not match germline at one end; this may be a read error. This sequence joins TRBV12-3 or TRBV12-4 and TRBJ1-3; TRBD1 is a possible D gene (6 bases). The CDR3 is 16 amino acids. This chain's CDR3 is CASSATGTNSGDTIYF. The CDR3 DNA reads as TGTGCCAGCAGTGCTACCGGGACAAACTCTGGAGACACCATATATTTT.

On this clonotype itself: At one of its ends the junction is not consistent with the germline gene, which may arise from a read error. The chain couples TRBV10-2 to TRBJ2-7; TRBD1 agrees at 7 bases. CDR1 and CDR2 (germline): WSHSY, SAAADI. The CDR3 is made up of 13 amino acids. Here the CDR3 reads CASLLTQGDEQYF. The CDR3 coding sequence is TGCGCCAGCCTTTTGACGCAGGGGGACGAGCAATACTTC.

This clonotype was recorded at least ten times. The genes are TRBV5-8 and TRBJ2-5; D uncertain. This CDR3 region has 12 residues. V shed 0 bases and J shed 4 bases, with 4 bases lying between them. Per the germline V gene, CDR1 is SGHTS and CDR2 is YDEGEE. CDR3 DNA: TGTGCCAGCAGCTTGGTGATAGAGACCCAGTACTTC. This gives the protein CASSLVIETQYF.